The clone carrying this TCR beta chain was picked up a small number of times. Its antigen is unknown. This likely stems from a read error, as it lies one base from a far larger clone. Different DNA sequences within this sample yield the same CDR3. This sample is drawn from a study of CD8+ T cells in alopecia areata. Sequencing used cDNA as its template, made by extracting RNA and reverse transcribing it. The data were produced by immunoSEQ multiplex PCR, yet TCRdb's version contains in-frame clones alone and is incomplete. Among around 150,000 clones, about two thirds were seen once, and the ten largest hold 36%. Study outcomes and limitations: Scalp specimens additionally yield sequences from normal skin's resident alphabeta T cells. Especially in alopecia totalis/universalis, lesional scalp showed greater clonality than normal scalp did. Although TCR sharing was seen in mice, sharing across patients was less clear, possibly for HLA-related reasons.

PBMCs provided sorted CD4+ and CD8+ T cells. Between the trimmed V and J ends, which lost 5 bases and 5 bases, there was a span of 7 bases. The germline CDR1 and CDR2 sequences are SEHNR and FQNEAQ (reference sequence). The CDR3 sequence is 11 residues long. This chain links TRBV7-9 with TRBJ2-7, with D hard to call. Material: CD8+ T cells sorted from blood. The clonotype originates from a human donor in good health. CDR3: CASSGENEQYF. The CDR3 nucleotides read TGTGCCAGCAGCGGAGAGAACGAGCAGTACTTC.